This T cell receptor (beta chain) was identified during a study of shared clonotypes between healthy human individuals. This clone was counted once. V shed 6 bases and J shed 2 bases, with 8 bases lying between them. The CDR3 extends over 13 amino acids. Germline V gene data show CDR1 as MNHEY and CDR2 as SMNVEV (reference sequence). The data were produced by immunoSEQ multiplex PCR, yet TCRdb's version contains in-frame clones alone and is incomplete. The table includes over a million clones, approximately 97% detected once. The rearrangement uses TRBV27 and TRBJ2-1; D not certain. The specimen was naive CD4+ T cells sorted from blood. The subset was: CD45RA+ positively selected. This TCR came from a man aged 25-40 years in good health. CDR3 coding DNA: TGTGCCAGCAGACTCGGTGCCTACAATGAGCAGTTCTTC. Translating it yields CASRLGAYNEQFF.